These 10 T cell receptor beta chains came from one sample sequenced in a study of T-cell reconstitution after alpha-beta-depleted transplantation in children. The TCRbeta library incorporated unique molecular identifiers. Each CDR3 protein is one row after TCRdb ran MiXCR on the PCR reads. The sample lists about 640,000 distinct CDR3 sequences; roughly 13% were seen once. The starting material was PBMCs, mostly from graft donor cells, obtained 360 days after TCRalphabeta/CD19-depleted stem cell transplant. The receptors were sampled from a male patient under 18 who had a stem cell transplant for acute myeloid leukemia, so the T cells may come from the graft donor.

This clonotype was observed a handful of times. V and J are TRBV28 and TRBJ1-5, with no clear D. Germline V CDR1 and CDR2: MDHEN, SYDVKM. V lost 3 bases and J 5 bases, leaving 8 bases between the germline ends. This CDR3 region has 13 residues. The CDR3: CASSLEGYQPQHF. The DNA for the CDR3 is TGTGCCAGCAGTTTGGAAGGGTATCAGCCCCAGCATTTT.

This clonotype turned up a few times. The chain combines TRBV7-9 with TRBJ2-2; D is perhaps TRBD2 (6 bases). The germline gives CDR1 SEHNR, CDR2 FQNEAQ (reference sequence). CDR3 length: 15 residues. Trimming shortened V by 2 bases and J by 4 bases, and 11 bases separated the two germline ends. CDR3 amino acids: CASSLRRESTGELFF. The CDR3 coding sequence is TGTGCCAGCAGCTTACGACGGGAGAGCACCGGGGAGCTGTTTTTT.

This clonotype was seen repeatedly, ten times or more. V and J are TRBV4-1 and TRBJ1-1, with D tentatively TRBD1 (6 bases). The germline V and J ends were trimmed by 8 bases and 1 base, with 17 bases remaining between them. Germline V gives CDR1 MGHRA, CDR2 YSYEKL. The CDR3 has 15 amino acids. The CDR3 spells CASGALQGQNTEAFF. The DNA for the CDR3 is TGCGCCAGCGGCGCCCTTCAGGGGCAGAACACTGAAGCTTTCTTT.

This clonotype was counted only a few times. The V and J genes are TRBV20-1 and TRBJ2-1; the D gene is possibly TRBD2 (5 bases). The CDR3 consists of 15 residues. The germline CDR1 and CDR2 sequences are DFQATT and SNEGSKA (reference sequence). Trimming left V 3 bases short and J 0 bases short, with 12 bases between. The CDR3 is CSASASRSSYNEQFF. The CDR3 DNA reads TGCAGTGCTAGTGCTAGCAGGAGCTCCTACAATGAGCAGTTCTTC.

The table lists this clonotype with many counts. This chain links TRBV29-1 with TRBJ1-1; TRBD1 matches 7 bases. Germline V gene sequence: CDR1 SQVTM, CDR2 ANQGSEA. This CDR3 has 14 amino acids. V trimming: 2 bases; J trimming: 1 base; junction bases outside the gene matches: 4. CDR3 loop: CSVERTGPNTEAFF. The CDR3 DNA reads as TGCAGCGTTGAACGGACAGGCCCGAACACTGAAGCTTTCTTT.

This clonotype has just a few counts. V usage is TRBV4-3 and J usage is TRBJ2-2, with 8 nucleotides matching TRBD2. Per the germline V gene, CDR1 is LGHNA and CDR2 is YSLEER. The CDR3 sequence is 15 residues long. Germline trimming cut 4 bases from V and 4 bases from J; bases unmatched to any gene: 5. The CDR3 bases are TGCGCCAGCAGCCCTAGCGGGTTAATCACCGGGGAGCTGTTTTTT. The encoded protein is CASSPSGLITGELFF.

In this sample, this clonotype turned up many times. This chain joins TRBV28 and TRBJ1-2; 7 positions match TRBD1. The CDR3 totals 12 residues. Germline trimming cut 8 bases from V and 4 bases from J; bases unmatched to any gene: 4. Germline CDR1 reads MDHEN; CDR2 reads SYDVKM. The CDR3: CASWDSFYGYTF. Here the CDR3 DNA reads TGTGCCAGCTGGGACAGCTTCTATGGCTACACCTTC.

Concerning this clonotype: The junction does not match germline at one end; this may be a read error. V is TRBV20-1 and J is TRBJ2-5; 9 bases align to TRBD1. This CDR3 is 9 amino acids long. Germline loops: CDR1 DFQATT, CDR2 SNEGSKA (reference sequence). CDR3 bases: TGCAGTGCTAGTTGGGACAGGGACTTC. Its translation is CSASWDRDF.

This clonotype was seen a few times. V is TRBV7-2 and J is TRBJ2-5, with 7 bases that match TRBD2. The junction had 10 bases not matched to a gene; V was cut back by 2 bases and J by 7 bases. Germline-derived CDR1 and CDR2 are SGHTA and FQGNSA. The CDR3 is made up of 15 amino acids. The CDR3 region is CASSLTGDPGGTQYF. For the CDR3, the DNA is TGTGCCAGCAGCTTAACAGGAGACCCGGGGGGGACCCAGTACTTC.

This clonotype has ten or more counts. The rearrangement uses TRBV29-1 and TRBJ2-6; 8 bases are shared with TRBD1. The CDR3 has 15 amino acids. Germline V gene data show CDR1 as SQVTM and CDR2 as ANQGSEA. With V trimmed by 5 bases and J by 4 bases, 7 bases remained unmatched. CDR3 residues: CSVRQGASGANVLTF. The CDR3 DNA follows: TGCAGCGTTCGTCAGGGGGCGTCCGGGGCCAACGTCCTGACTTTC. Together with reference TRBV29-1 and TRBJ2-6, the CDR3 gives the full variable domain: SAVISQKPSRDICQRGTSLTIQCQVDSQVTMMFWYRQQPGQSLTLIATANQGSEATYESGFVIDKFPISRPNLTFSTLTVSNMSPEDSSIYLCSVRQGASGANVLTFGAGSRLTVL.